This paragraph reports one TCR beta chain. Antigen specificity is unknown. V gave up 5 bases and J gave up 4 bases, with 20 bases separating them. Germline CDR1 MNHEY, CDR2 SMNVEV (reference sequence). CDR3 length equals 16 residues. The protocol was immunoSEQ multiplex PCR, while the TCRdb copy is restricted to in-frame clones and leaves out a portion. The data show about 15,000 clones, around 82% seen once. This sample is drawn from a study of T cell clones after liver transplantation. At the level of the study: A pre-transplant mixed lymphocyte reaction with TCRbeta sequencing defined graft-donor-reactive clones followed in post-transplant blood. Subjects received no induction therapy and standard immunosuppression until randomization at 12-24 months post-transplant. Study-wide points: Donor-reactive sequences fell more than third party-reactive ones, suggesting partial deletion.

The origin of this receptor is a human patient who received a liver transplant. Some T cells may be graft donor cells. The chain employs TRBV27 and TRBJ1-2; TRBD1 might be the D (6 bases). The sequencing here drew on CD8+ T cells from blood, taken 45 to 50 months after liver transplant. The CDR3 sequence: CASSKMSGALSYGYTF. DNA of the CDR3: TGTGCCAGCAGTAAAATGTCGGGGGCCCTTTCCTATGGCTACACCTTC.